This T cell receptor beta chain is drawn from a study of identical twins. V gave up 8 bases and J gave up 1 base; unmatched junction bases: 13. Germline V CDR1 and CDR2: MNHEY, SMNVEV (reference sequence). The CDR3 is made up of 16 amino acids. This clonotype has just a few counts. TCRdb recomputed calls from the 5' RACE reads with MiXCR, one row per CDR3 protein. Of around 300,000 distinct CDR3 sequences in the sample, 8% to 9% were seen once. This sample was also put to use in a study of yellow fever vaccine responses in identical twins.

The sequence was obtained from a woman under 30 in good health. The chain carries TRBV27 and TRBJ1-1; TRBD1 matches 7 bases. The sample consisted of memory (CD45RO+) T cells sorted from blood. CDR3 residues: CASQNLKTGRNTEAFF. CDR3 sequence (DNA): TGTGCCAGCCAAAACCTCAAGACAGGGAGGAACACTGAAGCTTTCTTT.